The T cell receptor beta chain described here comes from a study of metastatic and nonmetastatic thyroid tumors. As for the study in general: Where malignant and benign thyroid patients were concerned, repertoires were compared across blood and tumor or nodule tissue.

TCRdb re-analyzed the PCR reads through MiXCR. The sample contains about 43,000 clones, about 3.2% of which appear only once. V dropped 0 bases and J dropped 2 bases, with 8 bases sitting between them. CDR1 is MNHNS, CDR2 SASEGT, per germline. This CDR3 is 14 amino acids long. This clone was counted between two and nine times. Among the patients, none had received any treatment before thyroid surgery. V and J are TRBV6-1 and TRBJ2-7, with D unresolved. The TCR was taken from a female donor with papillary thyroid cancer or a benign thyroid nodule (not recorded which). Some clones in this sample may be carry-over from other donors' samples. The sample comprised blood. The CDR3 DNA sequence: TGTGCCAGCAGTGAAGCACACTTAACCTACGAGCAGTACTTC. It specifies CASSEAHLTYEQYF.